These 29 T cell receptor beta chains were all obtained from the same sample, sequenced in a study of cytomegalovirus exposure and HLA in healthy donors. 13 Jbeta primers and 60 Vbeta primers were used for the PCR. Some clones are missing from TCRdb's copy, which holds only in-frame ones; the method was immunoSEQ multiplex PCR. This table holds some 130,000 clones, roughly 82% found once. The sequencing input was PBMCs. Receptor source: a male donor in good health and CMV-seropositive.

In DNA form, the CDR3 reads TGTGCCAGCAGCCTTACAGTCGAAGGAGCTTTCTTT. It yields the protein CASSLTVEGAFF. The chain links TRBV5-6 to TRBJ1-1, with D hard to call. V was cut by 4 bases and J by 10 bases, with 14 bases left in between. CDR3 size: 12 residues. Germline lookup yields CDR1 SGHDT and CDR2 YYEEEE.

The genes are TRBV7-2 and TRBJ2-1, with 12 bases identical to TRBD2. CDR1 SGHTA and CDR2 FQGNSA come from the germline V gene. This CDR3 spans 16 amino acids. V shed 4 bases, J shed 7 bases, and the junction held 8 bases outside the gene matches. CDR3 in amino acids: CASSYPTSGRGNEQFF. CDR3 bases: TGTGCCAGCAGCTACCCGACTAGCGGGAGAGGTAATGAGCAGTTCTTC.

V gene TRBV6-1 combines with J gene TRBJ2-7, with a tentative D call TRBD2 (6 bases). The CDR3 has 15 amino acids. CDR1 and CDR2 from the germline V gene are MNHNS and SASEGT. V dropped 4 bases and J dropped 3 bases, with 16 bases sitting between them. CDR3 coding DNA: TGTGCCAGCAGTGCCCCTCTGGAGGGTTACTACGAGCAGTACTTC. This codes for CASSAPLEGYYEQYF.

The chain is built from TRBV9 and TRBJ2-3; D is perhaps TRBD2 (5 bases). The CDR3 length is 16 residues. V gave up 0 bases and J gave up 0 bases, with 11 bases separating them. The germline CDR1 and CDR2 sequences are SGDLS and YYNGEE. The chain's CDR3 is CASSVGLGESTDTQYF. The CDR3 region has the DNA TGTGCCAGCAGCGTAGGGCTCGGGGAGAGCACAGATACGCAGTATTTT. The variable domain in full, completed from reference TRBV9 and TRBJ2-3, reads DSGVTQTPKHLITATGQRVTLRCSPRSGDLSVYWYQQSLDQGLQFLIQYYNGEERAKGNILERFSAQQFPDLHSELNLSSLELGDSALYFCASSVGLGESTDTQYFGPGTRLTVL.

V usage is TRBV5-6 and J usage is TRBJ1-2; D perhaps matches TRBD1 (6 bases). V lost 3 bases, J lost 4 bases, and 13 bases lay in between. The germline V gene has CDR1 SGHDT and CDR2 YYEEEE. There are 14 residues in the CDR3. Here the CDR3 reads CASSYRDKPYGYTF. The CDR3 region has the DNA TGTGCCAGCAGCTATCGGGACAAACCCTATGGCTACACCTTC.

This clone was counted a single time. The chain joins TRBV7-2 to TRBJ2-7; 7 bases map to TRBD2. The germline V gene has CDR1 SGHTA and CDR2 FQGNSA. The CDR3 is 15 residues long. The V and J ends lost 5 bases and 4 bases, in that order; junction bases with no gene match: 11. This chain's CDR3 is CASSVGLGSHYEQYF. DNA for the CDR3: TGTGCCAGCAGCGTAGGACTAGGTTCGCATTACGAGCAGTACTTC. Drawing the rest from reference TRBV7-2 and TRBJ2-7, the complete variable domain is GAGVSQSPSNKVTEKGKDVELRCDPISGHTALYWYRQSLGQGLEFLIYFQGNSAPDKSGLPSDRFSAERTGGSVSTLTIQRTQQEDSAVYLCASSVGLGSHYEQYFGPGTRLTVT.

The V gene is TRBV5-1, the J gene TRBJ2-6; 7 positions match TRBD1. The CDR3 has 19 amino acids. CDR1 is SGHRS, CDR2 YFSETQ, per germline. Trimming at V came to 3 bases and at J to 0 bases, leaving 12 bases not matched to a gene. The CDR3 loop is CASSSAGGIPLSGANVLTF. CDR3 DNA: TGCGCCAGCAGCTCGGCAGGGGGAATCCCTCTCTCTGGGGCCAACGTCCTGACTTTC.

V usage is TRBV6-1 and J usage is TRBJ2-7; D may be TRBD1 (5 bases). Deletions cut 1 base from V and 2 bases from J, with 9 bases between. This CDR3 is 14 amino acids long. The germline CDR1 and CDR2 sequences are MNHNS and SASEGT. CDR3 DNA: TGTGCCAGCAGTGAAGTATGGGGCCCCTACGAGCAGTACTTC. As protein: CASSEVWGPYEQYF.

The chain recombines TRBV4-1 with TRBJ2-1, with TRBD2 identical over 11 bases. The CDR3 extends over 16 amino acids. Germline values: CDR1 MGHRA, CDR2 YSYEKL. J gave up 8 bases and V 4 bases, and 10 bases lay outside the gene matches. The CDR3 DNA reads TGCGCCAGCAGCCCGGGGGCCACTAGCGGGAGCGATGAGCAGTTCTTC. Its translation is CASSPGATSGSDEQFF.

This clone turned up a few times. The chain links TRBV11-3 to TRBJ1-1, with 12 nucleotides matching TRBD1. Losses at the gene ends were 0 bases for V and 10 bases for J; bases not matched to a gene: 9. Germline CDR1 reads SGHNT; CDR2 reads YENEEA. The CDR3 sequence is 16 residues long. The DNA for the CDR3 is TGTGCCAGCAGCTTAGATCGGGACAGGGGGCTTTTAGTAGCTTTCTTT. This translates into CASSLDRDRGLLVAFF.

V and J are TRBV19 and TRBJ2-7, with D perhaps matching TRBD2 (5 bases). V dropped 5 bases and J dropped 3 bases, with 11 bases sitting between them. Germline loops: CDR1 LNHDA, CDR2 SQIVND (reference sequence). The CDR3 sequence is 13 residues long. This CDR3 reads CASSQGLLYEQYF. DNA of the CDR3: TGTGCCAGTAGTCAAGGACTGCTCTACGAGCAGTACTTC.

The J gene is TRBJ2-7, the V gene TRBV5-1; TRBD1 matches at 10 bases. This CDR3 comprises 13 residues. V shed 7 bases, J shed 7 bases, and the junction held 8 bases outside the gene matches. From germline, CDR1 is SGHRS and CDR2 YFSETQ. CDR3 amino acids: CASLGQGHGEQYF. The CDR3 DNA reads TGCGCCAGCTTGGGACAGGGGCATGGGGAGCAGTACTTC. The full variable domain, rest sourced from reference TRBV5-1 and TRBJ2-7, is KAGVTQTPRYLIKTRGQQVTLSCSPISGHRSVSWYQQTPGQGLQFLFEYFSETQRNKGNFPGRFSGRQFSNSRSEMNVSTLELGDSALYLCASLGQGHGEQYFGPGTRLTVT.

This clone was recorded a few times. This chain uses TRBV2 with TRBJ2-7; 7 bases line up with TRBD1. The CDR3 has 14 amino acids. CDR1 and CDR2 (germline): SNHLY, FYNNEI. V was pared by 5 bases and J by 5 bases, with 9 bases of the junction left unmatched. Written as DNA, the CDR3 is TGTGCCAGCAGTTTCCGCAGGGGGAGCGACGAGCAGTACTTC. The encoded protein is CASSFRRGSDEQYF. Combining the CDR3 with reference TRBV2 and TRBJ2-7 gives the whole variable domain EPEVTQTPSHQVTQMGQEVILRCVPISNHLYFYWYRQILGQKVEFLVSFYNNEISEKSEIFDDQFSVERPDGSNFTLKIRSTKLEDSAMYFCASSFRRGSDEQYFGPGTRLTVT.

The chain employs TRBV14 and TRBJ1-3; a weak D match, TRBD1 (5 bases). The CDR3 extends over 16 amino acids. V was pared by 3 bases and J by 0 bases, with 12 bases between. Germline values: CDR1 SGHDN, CDR2 FVKESK. The CDR3 DNA reads as TGTGCCAGCAGCCAGACAGTTCCCTACTCTGGAAACACCATATATTTT. Residues: CASSQTVPYSGNTIYF.

This sequence joins TRBV28 and TRBJ1-2; a weak D match, TRBD1 (6 bases). Germline V gene lookup returns CDR1 MDHEN and CDR2 SYDVKM. V shed 6 bases and J shed 2 bases, with 10 bases lying between them. This CDR3 contains 13 residues. CDR3 residues: CASRFGQNYGYTF. The CDR3 DNA reads as TGTGCCAGCAGATTTGGACAGAACTATGGCTACACCTTC.

This clone was recorded only once. The gene calls are TRBV29-1 and TRBJ2-7; 7 bases agree with TRBD1. The V gene's germline CDR1 is SQVTM and CDR2 ANQGSEA. Losses at the gene ends were 7 bases for V and 2 bases for J; bases not matched to a gene: 8. The CDR3 length is 13 residues. CDR3 nucleotides: TGCAGCGCCGGGGTAGGGGGCACCTACGAGCAGTACTTC. Protein product: CSAGVGGTYEQYF.

This chain links TRBV7-2 with TRBJ1-2; 10 positions match TRBD1. The CDR3 runs to 16 residues. Germline V lookup: CDR1 SGHTA, CDR2 FQGNSA. Germline trimming cut 6 bases from V and 3 bases from J; bases unmatched to any gene: 10. The CDR3 DNA reads as TGTGCCAGCAGATCGAGTGGGACAGGGGTGGACTATGGCTACACCTTC. It is translated as CASRSSGTGVDYGYTF.

This clone was recorded a few times. The chain has TRBV7-2 and TRBJ2-5; tentative D call: TRBD1 (6 bases). The CDR3 consists of 14 residues. Germline assignment: CDR1 SGHTA and CDR2 FQGNSA. Trimming pared 4 bases from V and 2 bases from J, leaving 11 bases between. The CDR3 protein is CASSSSGQQETQYF. CDR3 sequence (DNA): TGTGCCAGCAGCTCTTCAGGACAGCAAGAGACCCAGTACTTC.

The chain has TRBV7-9 and TRBJ1-4; 9 bases are a match to TRBD1. The CDR3 has 16 amino acids. The V and J ends lost 6 bases and 3 bases, in that order; junction bases with no gene match: 8. The V gene's germline CDR1 is SEHNR and CDR2 FQNEAQ (reference sequence). CDR3 residues: CASSPGQGIANEKLFF. For the CDR3, the DNA is TGTGCCAGCAGTCCGGGACAGGGTATTGCTAATGAAAAACTGTTTTTT.

V is TRBV5-6 and J is TRBJ2-5; D possibly corresponds to TRBD2 (6 bases). Germline-derived CDR1 and CDR2 are SGHDT and YYEEEE. V lost 3 bases, J lost 5 bases, and 14 bases lay in between. This CDR3 region has 14 residues. The chain's CDR3 is CASSWGGSGETQYF. Here the CDR3 DNA reads TGTGCCAGCAGCTGGGGTGGGAGCGGGGAGACCCAGTACTTC.

Here the CDR3 reads CTSSQDRRGADRNTQYF. The CDR3 DNA reads as TGCACCAGCAGCCAAGATCGTCGGGGAGCGGATCGGAATACGCAGTATTTT. The J gene is TRBJ2-3, the V gene TRBV1; TRBD2 reflects the table's D call only, with no check against the DNA. TRBV1 is a documented pseudogene. CDR3 size: 17 residues.

The V gene is TRBV2, the J gene TRBJ2-1, with D possibly matching TRBD2 (6 bases). The CDR3 spans 15 residues. Trimming stripped 4 bases from V and 0 bases from J, with 10 bases between. The germline gives CDR1 SNHLY, CDR2 FYNNEI. CDR3 region: CASSGGDGSYNEQFF. In DNA form, the CDR3 reads TGTGCCAGCAGTGGGGGGGACGGCTCCTACAATGAGCAGTTCTTC. Combining the CDR3 with reference TRBV2 and TRBJ2-1 gives the whole variable domain EPEVTQTPSHQVTQMGQEVILRCVPISNHLYFYWYRQILGQKVEFLVSFYNNEISEKSEIFDDQFSVERPDGSNFTLKIRSTKLEDSAMYFCASSGGDGSYNEQFFGPGTRLTVL.

This rearrangement joins TRBV6-6 to TRBJ1-6; 10 positions match TRBD1. V lost 6 bases to trimming and J lost 9 bases; unmatched junction nucleotides: 5. This CDR3 comprises 14 residues. The V gene's germline CDR1 is MNHNY and CDR2 SVGAGI (reference sequence). The CDR3 coding sequence is TGTGCCAGCAGCCGACAGGGGGCGGGTTCACCCCTCCACTTT. It is translated as CASSRQGAGSPLHF.

In this sample, this clone turned up a few times. This rearrangement joins TRBV27 to TRBJ2-7; D not resolved. Trimming left V 5 bases short and J 5 bases short, with 10 bases between. The CDR3 spans 12 residues. CDR1 MNHEY and CDR2 SMNVEV come from the germline V gene (reference sequence). The CDR3: CASSPPDDEQYF. CDR3 coding DNA: TGTGCCAGCAGTCCCCCAGATGACGAGCAGTACTTC.

This CDR3 reads CASSLDSGRAWVEQFF. The CDR3 DNA reads TGTGCCAGCAGCTTAGACAGCGGGAGGGCCTGGGTAGAGCAGTTCTTC. The chain carries TRBV7-2 and TRBJ2-1; 10 bases map to TRBD2. The CDR3 has 16 amino acids. Germline lookup yields CDR1 SGHTA and CDR2 FQGNSA. The V segment lost 1 base and the J segment 10 bases; nucleotides outside the gene matches: 10.

This clone was seen a few times. The chain links TRBV7-9 to TRBJ1-2; D unresolved. V dropped 1 base and J dropped 4 bases, with 13 bases sitting between them. Germline V gene lookup returns CDR1 SEHNR and CDR2 FQNEAQ (reference sequence). The CDR3 consists of 15 residues. The CDR3 nucleotides are TGTGCCAGCAGCTTAGGGCCAGGCCTGGCCTATGGCTACACCTTC. Its translation is CASSLGPGLAYGYTF.

The genes are TRBV15 and TRBJ1-1, with TRBD1 as a possible D gene (6 bases). Trimming cost V 5 bases and J 2 bases, with 18 bases left between them. The CDR3 is made up of 16 amino acids. CDR1 is LNHNV and CDR2 is YYDKDF in the germline V gene (reference sequence). DNA for the CDR3: TGTGCCACCAGCTCAGAGGGGGGGTGGGGAAACACTGAAGCTTTCTTT. Translated: CATSSEGGWGNTEAFF.

The genes are TRBV10-3 and TRBJ2-7, with a weak D call TRBD2 (6 bases). Trimming shortened V by 8 bases and J by 6 bases, and 14 bases separated the two germline ends. Per germline, CDR1 ENHRY and CDR2 SYGVKD. There are 12 residues in the CDR3. The CDR3 sequence is CAIRAVGGEQYF. DNA for the CDR3: TGTGCCATCCGGGCGGTCGGGGGCGAGCAGTACTTC.

The V call is TRBV6-1, the J call TRBJ2-1; 7 nucleotides line up with TRBD2. Germline values: CDR1 MNHNS, CDR2 SASEGT. The CDR3 is 17 residues long. Trimming cost V 0 bases and J 0 bases; bases outside gene matches: 5. CDR3 amino acids: CASSEALGGSSYNEQFF. Written as DNA, the CDR3 is TGTGCCAGCAGTGAAGCGCTCGGGGGGAGCTCCTACAATGAGCAGTTCTTC.